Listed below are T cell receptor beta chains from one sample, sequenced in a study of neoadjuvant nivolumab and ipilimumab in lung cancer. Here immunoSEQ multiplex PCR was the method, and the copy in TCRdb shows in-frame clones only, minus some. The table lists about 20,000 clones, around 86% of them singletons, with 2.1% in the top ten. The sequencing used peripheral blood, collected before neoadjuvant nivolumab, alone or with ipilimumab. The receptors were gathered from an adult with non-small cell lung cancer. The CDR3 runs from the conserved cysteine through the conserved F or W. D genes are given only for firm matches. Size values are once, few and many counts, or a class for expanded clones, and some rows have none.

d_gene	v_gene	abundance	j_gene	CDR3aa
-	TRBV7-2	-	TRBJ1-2	CASSLGTGRYGYTF
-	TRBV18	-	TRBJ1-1	CASAQTTYTEAFF
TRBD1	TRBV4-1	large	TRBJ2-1	CASGNRGYEQFF
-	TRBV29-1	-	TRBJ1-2	CSFGGYGYTF
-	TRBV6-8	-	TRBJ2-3	CASSPARLGPQDTQYF
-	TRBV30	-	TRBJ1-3	CAWSASSSGNTIYF
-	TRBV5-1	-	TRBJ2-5	CASSPRGETQYF
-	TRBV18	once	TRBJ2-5	CASSPFLETQYF
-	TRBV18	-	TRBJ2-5	CASSPGVETQYF
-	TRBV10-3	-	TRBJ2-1	CAISGRNGPNNEQFF
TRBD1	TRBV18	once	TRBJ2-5	CASSPRDSSVEETQYF
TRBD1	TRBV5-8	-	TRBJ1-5	CASSWGTGEQPQHF
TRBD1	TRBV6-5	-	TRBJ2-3	CASSRTGGDTQYF
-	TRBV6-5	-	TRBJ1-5	CASSHRARNQPQHF
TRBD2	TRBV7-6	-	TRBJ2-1	CASSLWLAGEQFF
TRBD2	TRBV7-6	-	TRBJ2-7	CASSPQRQLAGVYEQYF
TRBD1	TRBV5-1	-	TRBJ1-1	CASSPGQRSFITEAFF
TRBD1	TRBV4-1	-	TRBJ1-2	CASSQPGQGSGYTF
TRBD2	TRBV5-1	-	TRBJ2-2	CASSLGASGNTGELFF
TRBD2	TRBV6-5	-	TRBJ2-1	CASSPREGQDEQFF
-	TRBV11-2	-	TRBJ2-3	CASSLDRGDTQYF
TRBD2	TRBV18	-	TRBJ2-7	CASSEKRESSYEQYF
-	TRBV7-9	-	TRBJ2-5	CASSLVEEAQYF
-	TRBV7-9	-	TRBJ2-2	CASSITTVPGELFF
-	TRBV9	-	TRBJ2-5	CASTLTDLRQETQYF
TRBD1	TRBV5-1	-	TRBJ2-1	CASSPAGTGYNEQFF
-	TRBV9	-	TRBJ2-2	CASSKGYDNGELFF
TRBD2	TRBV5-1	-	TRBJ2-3	CASSRLAGADTQYF
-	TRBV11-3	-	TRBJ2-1	CASSLGGLDEQFF
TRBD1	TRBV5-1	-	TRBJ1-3	CASSLGLAQGAHGNTIYF
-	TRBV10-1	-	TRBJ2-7	CASSESIVSLNVPNSYEQYF
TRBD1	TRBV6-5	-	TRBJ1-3	CASSRDSWDTIYF
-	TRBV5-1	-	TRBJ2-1	CASSLENGPSYNEQFF
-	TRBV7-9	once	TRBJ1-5	CASSRTGYQPQHF
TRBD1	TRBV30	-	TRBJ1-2	CAWSARQGYFGYTF
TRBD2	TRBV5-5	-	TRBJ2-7	CASSLVLAGLYEQYF
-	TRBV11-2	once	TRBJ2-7	CASRSVSEQYF
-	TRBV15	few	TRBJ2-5	CATSRTIQETQYF
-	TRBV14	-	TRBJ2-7	CASSQDWPDHEQYF
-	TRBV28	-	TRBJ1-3	CASRTPRGLAGNTIYF
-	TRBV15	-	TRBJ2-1	CATSGQTWGSWSSEQFF
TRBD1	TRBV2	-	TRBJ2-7	CASSIGQGRYEQYF
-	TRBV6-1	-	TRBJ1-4	CASSVRPNEKLFF
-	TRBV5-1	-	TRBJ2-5	CASSFPGETQYF
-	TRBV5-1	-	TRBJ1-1	CASSWGENTEAFF
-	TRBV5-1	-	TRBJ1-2	CASSLVAGDDGYTF
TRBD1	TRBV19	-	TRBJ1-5	CASTRNRGNQPQHF
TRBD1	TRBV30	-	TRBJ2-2	CAWRRRDRAIGELFF
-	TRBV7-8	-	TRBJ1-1	CASSSRTEAFF
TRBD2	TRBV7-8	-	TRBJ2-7	CASSSYSGRASRGEQYF